This section outlines one T cell receptor beta chain sequence together with its context. The antigen remains unidentified. Data came from immunoSEQ multiplex PCR; TCRdb stores just in-frame clones and leaves some out. The sample carries 57,000 or so clones, about 80% recorded once. This entry belongs to a study of vaccination effects on CD4 cells after COVID-19. The CDR3 is 16 residues long. V was shortened by 10 bases and J by 4 bases, with 25 bases between the two germline ends. Germline assignment: CDR1 LNHDA and CDR2 SQIVND (reference sequence). Prior to sequencing, the ViraFEST assay stimulated PBMC with viral peptide pools, which expanded the antigen-specific CD4+ T cells. Having been cultured for 10 days, the cells underwent CD4+ T cell isolation. Each participant was administered two doses of either the BNT162b2 or the mRNA-1273 vaccine.

This sequence originates from a human donor who received a COVID-19 vaccine. The input for sequencing was CD4+ T cells from PBMCs cultured with HCoV-229E spike peptides, taken after COVID-19 vaccination. The chain has TRBV19 and TRBJ1-1, with D perhaps TRBD1 (6 bases). CDR3 sequence: CATLGASGNRGTEAFF. CDR3 nucleotide sequence: TGTGCCACCCTGGGGGCGTCGGGGAATAGGGGCACTGAAGCTTTCTTT.